These T cell receptor beta chains were read from a single sample in a study of T-cell reconstitution after alpha-beta-depleted transplantation in children. Via MiXCR, TCRdb re-called the PCR reads, giving one row per CDR3 protein. Of fewer than 550,000 distinct CDR3 sequences in the sample, about 11% were seen once. This specimen was PBMCs, taken before TCRalphabeta/CD19-depleted stem cell transplant. These receptor sequences come from a child under 10 years old with inherited bone marrow failure, due to receive a stem cell transplant. Both conserved end residues are part of each CDR3. D genes are given only for firm matches. A clone size is listed for some rows: how often the clone was seen (once, few, many), or a class if it is expanded.

clone size: many; CDR3 length: 13; J gene: TRBJ2-2; D gene: .; V gene: TRBV6-1; CDR3 DNA: TGTGCCAGCACCTTGACCACCACCGGGGAGCTGTTTTTT; CDR3 protein: CASTLTTTGELFF
clone size: many; CDR3 length: 12; J gene: TRBJ2-1; D gene: .; V gene: TRBV20-1; CDR3 DNA: TGCAGTGCAGGGGCCACCTACAATGAGCAGTTCTTC; CDR3 protein: CSAGATYNEQFF
clone size: many; CDR3 length: 21; J gene: TRBJ2-1; D gene: TRBD1; V gene: TRBV2; CDR3 DNA: TGTGCCAGCAGTGATCTTTCTTCCCCAGGGGGCCAGCTTAAATCCTACAATGAGCAGTTCTTC; CDR3 protein: CASSDLSSPGGQLKSYNEQFF
clone size: many; CDR3 length: 15; J gene: TRBJ2-1; D gene: .; V gene: TRBV5-1; CDR3 DNA: TGCGCCAGCAGCTTTCAGGGGAGCGAGTACAATGAGCAGTTCTTC; CDR3 protein: CASSFQGSEYNEQFF
clone size: .; CDR3 length: 14; J gene: TRBJ1-2; D gene: TRBD1; V gene: TRBV7-9; CDR3 DNA: TGTGCCAGCAGCTTTTCACAGGGGAACTATGGCTACACCTTC; CDR3 protein: CASSFSQGNYGYTF
clone size: many; CDR3 length: 14; J gene: TRBJ1-1; D gene: TRBD1; V gene: TRBV20-1; CDR3 DNA: TGCAGTGCCCCCCCGACAGGGTTGAACACTGAAGCTTTCTTT; CDR3 protein: CSAPPTGLNTEAFF
clone size: .; CDR3 length: 13; J gene: TRBJ1-4; D gene: TRBD1; V gene: TRBV6-1; CDR3 DNA: TGTGCCAGCCTAGACAGGGCTCCGGAAAAACTGTTTTTT; CDR3 protein: CASLDRAPEKLFF
clone size: many; CDR3 length: 16; J gene: TRBJ1-5; D gene: .; V gene: TRBV28; CDR3 DNA: TGTGCCAGCAGTTTTGGGCCGACAGGAGATGGTGAGCCCCAGCATTTT; CDR3 protein: CASSFGPTGDGEPQHF
clone size: many; CDR3 length: 14; J gene: TRBJ2-2; D gene: .; V gene: TRBV5-1; CDR3 DNA: TGCGCCAGCAGCTCCAGGGAAGGTACCGGGGAGCTGTTTTTT; CDR3 protein: CASSSREGTGELFF
clone size: many; CDR3 length: 17; J gene: TRBJ2-5; D gene: .; V gene: TRBV7-9; CDR3 DNA: TGTGCCAGCAGCTCATCAAAGGGGACACACTCCCAAGAGACCCAGTACTTC; CDR3 protein: CASSSSKGTHSQETQYF
clone size: many; CDR3 length: 12; J gene: TRBJ2-3; D gene: TRBD2; V gene: TRBV7-2; CDR3 DNA: TGTGCCAGCAGCTTAGCTAGCGGGAGCAGGTATTTT; CDR3 protein: CASSLASGSRYF
clone size: .; CDR3 length: 14; J gene: TRBJ2-7; D gene: .; V gene: TRBV19; CDR3 DNA: TGTGCCAGTTACCAAGGGACCCACTCCTACGAGCAGTACTTC; CDR3 protein: CASYQGTHSYEQYF
clone size: .; CDR3 length: 10; J gene: TRBJ2-7; D gene: .; V gene: TRBV12-2; CDR3 DNA: TGTGCAAGTCGCCCCCACGCCCAGAACTTC; CDR3 protein: CASRPHAQNF
clone size: many; CDR3 length: 15; J gene: TRBJ2-2; D gene: .; V gene: TRBV12-3/TRBV12-4; CDR3 DNA: TGTGCCAGCGCCCGACCGGGGCATAACACCGGGGAGCTGTTTTTT; CDR3 protein: CASARPGHNTGELFF
clone size: many; CDR3 length: 15; J gene: TRBJ1-2; D gene: .; V gene: TRBV6-2/TRBV6-3; CDR3 DNA: TGTGCCAGCAGTTACAACGGAAGATACACTTATGGCTACACCTTC; CDR3 protein: CASSYNGRYTYGYTF
clone size: few; CDR3 length: 15; J gene: TRBJ2-7; D gene: .; V gene: TRBV7-2; CDR3 DNA: TGTGCCAGCAGCTTAGCGTTCAGGGTGGACTACGAGCAGTACTTC; CDR3 protein: CASSLAFRVDYEQYF
clone size: few; CDR3 length: 14; J gene: TRBJ1-2; D gene: .; V gene: TRBV10-3; CDR3 DNA: TGTGCCATCAGTTCCGAGGGGGGTGCCTATGGCTACACCTTC; CDR3 protein: CAISSEGGAYGYTF
clone size: many; CDR3 length: 14; J gene: TRBJ2-2; D gene: TRBD1; V gene: TRBV4-3; CDR3 DNA: TGCGCCAGCAGCCAGCCGACAGGGGGAGGGGAGCTGTTTTTT; CDR3 protein: CASSQPTGGGELFF
clone size: many; CDR3 length: 15; J gene: TRBJ2-5; D gene: .; V gene: TRBV7-6; CDR3 DNA: TGTGCCAGCAGCGCTAACCACGGGGCTACGGAGACCCAGTACTTC; CDR3 protein: CASSANHGATETQYF
clone size: few; CDR3 length: 13; J gene: TRBJ2-5; D gene: .; V gene: TRBV27; CDR3 DNA: TGTGCCACCCACGGAGCAAACCAAGAGACCCAGTACTTC; CDR3 protein: CATHGANQETQYF
clone size: .; CDR3 length: 15; J gene: TRBJ2-7; D gene: TRBD2; V gene: TRBV19; CDR3 DNA: TGTGCCAGTAGTATCGGAACGGGAGGGTCCTACGAGCAGTACTTC; CDR3 protein: CASSIGTGGSYEQYF
clone size: many; CDR3 length: 14; J gene: TRBJ1-6; D gene: .; V gene: TRBV10-3; CDR3 DNA: TGTGCCATCAGCTCTACAGGGTGGAATTCACCCCTCCACTTT; CDR3 protein: CAISSTGWNSPLHF
clone size: .; CDR3 length: 12; J gene: TRBJ2-3; D gene: .; V gene: TRBV20-1; CDR3 DNA: TGCAGTGGGGAGAGGGAGACAGATACGCAGTATTTT; CDR3 protein: CSGERETDTQYF
clone size: many; CDR3 length: 15; J gene: TRBJ1-5; D gene: .; V gene: TRBV7-6; CDR3 DNA: TGTGCCAGCAGCGTAGGGGGAGGGGGCAATCAGCCCCAGCATTTT; CDR3 protein: CASSVGGGGNQPQHF
clone size: few; CDR3 length: 18; J gene: TRBJ2-3; D gene: TRBD2; V gene: TRBV30; CDR3 DNA: TGTGCCTGGAGTCTCTTTAGCGGGAGCATGGGCGGCGCAGATACGCAGTATTTT; CDR3 protein: CAWSLFSGSMGGADTQYF
clone size: many; CDR3 length: 15; J gene: TRBJ2-7; D gene: TRBD2; V gene: TRBV20-1; CDR3 DNA: TGCAGTGCTAGAGATAGGAGGGCGGGAGTCACCGAGCAGTACTTC; CDR3 protein: CSARDRRAGVTEQYF
clone size: many; CDR3 length: 13; J gene: TRBJ2-3; D gene: .; V gene: TRBV5-1; CDR3 DNA: TGCGCCAGCAGCTGGACAGCCACAGATACGCAGTATTTT; CDR3 protein: CASSWTATDTQYF
clone size: .; CDR3 length: 15; J gene: TRBJ2-1; D gene: TRBD2; V gene: TRBV3-1; CDR3 DNA: TGTGCCAGCAGCCCGGGACTAGCTAGACACAATGAGCAGTTCTTC; CDR3 protein: CASSPGLARHNEQFF
clone size: many; CDR3 length: 14; J gene: TRBJ2-7; D gene: .; V gene: TRBV18; CDR3 DNA: TGTGCCAGCTCACCGCGTCACGGGATCGACGAGCAGTACTTC; CDR3 protein: CASSPRHGIDEQYF
clone size: many; CDR3 length: 13; J gene: TRBJ2-1; D gene: .; V gene: TRBV12-3/TRBV12-4; CDR3 DNA: TGTGCCAGTAGGGAGATAGTCTACAATGAGCAGTTCTTC; CDR3 protein: CASREIVYNEQFF
clone size: many; CDR3 length: 13; J gene: TRBJ2-5; D gene: TRBD2; V gene: TRBV6-1; CDR3 DNA: TGTGCCAGCACGGGGGGGCCTTTGGAGACCCAGTACTTC; CDR3 protein: CASTGGPLETQYF
clone size: many; CDR3 length: 13; J gene: TRBJ1-3; D gene: .; V gene: TRBV19; CDR3 DNA: TGTGCCAGTAGTTGGAACTCTGGAAACACCATATATTTT; CDR3 protein: CASSWNSGNTIYF
clone size: many; CDR3 length: 18; J gene: TRBJ2-1; D gene: TRBD2; V gene: TRBV4-3; CDR3 DNA: TGCGCCAGCAGCCACCCCCTGGGGGGAGGGAGGTCCTACAATGAGCAGTTCTTC; CDR3 protein: CASSHPLGGGRSYNEQFF
clone size: many; CDR3 length: 13; J gene: TRBJ1-4; D gene: .; V gene: TRBV20-1; CDR3 DNA: TGCAGTGCTAGAAAGCGGCCTAAGGAAAAACTGTTTTTT; CDR3 protein: CSARKRPKEKLFF
clone size: many; CDR3 length: 16; J gene: TRBJ2-2; D gene: .; V gene: TRBV6-2/TRBV6-3; CDR3 DNA: TGTGCCAGCAGTTATGCTCGGGCTGGTTTCCCCGGGGAGCTGTTTTTT; CDR3 protein: CASSYARAGFPGELFF
clone size: .; CDR3 length: 17; J gene: TRBJ2-5; D gene: TRBD2; V gene: TRBV5-1; CDR3 DNA: TGCGCCAGCAGCCTCGGACGAGGACTAGCTGTCCAAGAGACCCAGTACTTC; CDR3 protein: CASSLGRGLAVQETQYF
clone size: .; CDR3 length: 15; J gene: TRBJ2-1; D gene: TRBD2; V gene: TRBV6-5; CDR3 DNA: TGTGCCAGCAGCTGGACTAGCGGGGGCTACAATGAGCAGTTCTTC; CDR3 protein: CASSWTSGGYNEQFF
clone size: few; CDR3 length: 17; J gene: TRBJ1-2; D gene: .; V gene: TRBV28; CDR3 DNA: TGTGCCAGCAGTTTCCCACCCGTATCCCTGGACGTTAATGGCTACACCTTC; CDR3 protein: CASSFPPVSLDVNGYTF
clone size: few; CDR3 length: 13; J gene: TRBJ2-1; D gene: TRBD2; V gene: TRBV20-1; CDR3 DNA: TGCAGTGCTAGACTAGCGGATTTCAATGAGCAGTTCTTC; CDR3 protein: CSARLADFNEQFF
clone size: many; CDR3 length: 12; J gene: TRBJ2-1; D gene: .; V gene: TRBV6-6; CDR3 DNA: TGTGCCAGCATGGAGAGATACAATGAGCAGTTCTTC; CDR3 protein: CASMERYNEQFF
clone size: many; CDR3 length: 13; J gene: TRBJ2-7; D gene: .; V gene: TRBV20-1; CDR3 DNA: TGCAGTGCTAGTGTATCAGGGACCTACGAGCAGTACTTC; CDR3 protein: CSASVSGTYEQYF
clone size: many; CDR3 length: 14; J gene: TRBJ1-5; D gene: .; V gene: TRBV28; CDR3 DNA: TGTGCCAGCAGTTTTATCGGGAGGAATCAGCCCCAGCATTTT; CDR3 protein: CASSFIGRNQPQHF
clone size: .; CDR3 length: 12; J gene: TRBJ2-7; D gene: .; V gene: TRBV12-3/TRBV12-4; CDR3 DNA: TGTGCCAGCAGTTTACGGGGATTCGAGCAGTACTTC; CDR3 protein: CASSLRGFEQYF
clone size: .; CDR3 length: 16; J gene: TRBJ2-3; D gene: .; V gene: TRBV27; CDR3 DNA: TGTGCCAGCAGGATCGGGCTAACGAAAGGCACAGATACGCAGTATTTT; CDR3 protein: CASRIGLTKGTDTQYF
clone size: many; CDR3 length: 16; J gene: TRBJ2-1; D gene: TRBD2; V gene: TRBV7-9; CDR3 DNA: TGTGCCAGCAGCTTAGCATCGCGGGAGTTTGACAATGAGCAGTTCTTC; CDR3 protein: CASSLASREFDNEQFF